This TCR beta chain was retrieved from a study of shared clonotypes between healthy human individuals. The CDR3 totals 16 residues. Germline loops: CDR1 SGHTA, CDR2 FQGNSA. Trimming at V came to 3 bases and at J to 1 base, leaving 5 bases not matched to a gene. The method was immunoSEQ multiplex PCR; TCRdb's version includes in-frame clones alone and lacks a portion of them. The sample lists around 1 million clones, over 60% occurring once. The sample taken for sequencing was memory CD4+ T cells sorted from blood. The subset here: CD45RA-negative fraction. V is TRBV7-2 and J is TRBJ1-4, with TRBD1 matching 7 bases. The receptor was derived from a man aged 18 to 30 in good health. The CDR3 loop reads CASSLNRGGTNEKLFF. CDR3 coding DNA: TGTGCCAGCAGCTTGAACAGGGGTGGAACTAATGAAAAACTGTTTTTT.